A single sample is the source of the 31 T cell receptor beta chains below, sequenced in a study of pediatric ulcerative colitis. TCRdb keeps only in-frame clones here, not all; method: immunoSEQ multiplex PCR. The sample has more than 45,000 clones, 87% seen once. The sequencing input was blood. These TCRs come from a boy younger than 18 who was a control in a study of pediatric ulcerative colitis.

CDR3 nucleotide sequence: TGTGCCAGCTCACCAAAAGGGGGGAATGAAAAACTGTTTTTT. Its translation: CASSPKGGNEKLFF. The chain recombines TRBV18 with TRBJ1-4; tentative D call: TRBD1 (6 bases). V was cut by 2 bases and J by 5 bases, with 9 bases left in between. CDR1 and CDR2 from the germline V gene are KGHSH and LQKENI. This CDR3 has 14 residues.

The rearrangement links TRBV20-1 to TRBJ2-3; D is unclear. This CDR3 region has 11 residues. Per germline, CDR1 DFQATT and CDR2 SNEGSKA (reference sequence). The V end was cut by 6 bases, the J end by 2 bases, with 6 bases between. The CDR3, as DNA: TGCAGTGCGGGAACCACAGATACGCAGTATTTT. It encodes CSAGTTDTQYF.

This clone was counted once. The chain employs TRBV6-4 and TRBJ2-3, with D hard to call. Germline V gives CDR1 MRHNA, CDR2 SNTAGT. V was cut by 3 bases and J by 5 bases, with 3 bases left in between. This CDR3 has 11 amino acids. The CDR3 loop reads CASSEGDTQYF. DNA of the CDR3: TGTGCCAGCAGTGAGGGAGATACGCAGTATTTT.

CDR3 bases: TGTGCCAGCAGCTTAAGAAGCGGGAGACTCAATGAGCAGTTCTTC. This codes for CASSLRSGRLNEQFF. J is TRBJ2-1 and V is TRBV11-2; 8 bases map to TRBD2. Germline V CDR1 and CDR2: SGHAT, FQNNGV. The V and J ends lost 2 bases and 6 bases, in that order; junction bases with no gene match: 6. The CDR3 is 15 amino acids.

J is TRBJ1-1 and V is TRBV25-1; tentatively, D is TRBD1 (6 bases). V was clipped by 8 bases and J by 0 bases, with 13 bases between them. The CDR3 spans 14 residues. Germline loops: CDR1 MGHDK, CDR2 SYGVNS. As DNA, the CDR3 is TGTGCCAGCGGGCGGACAGACATGAACACTGAAGCTTTCTTT. It specifies CASGRTDMNTEAFF.

The DNA for the CDR3 is TGTGCCAGCAGTTACTCGAGAAAAGGGCGAACCTACGAGCAGTACTTC. Translating gives CASSYSRKGRTYEQYF. The chain has TRBV6-5 and TRBJ2-7; D not resolved. Trimming took off 0 bases at V and 2 bases at J, with 14 bases between the two ends. The germline V gene encodes CDR1 MNHEY and CDR2 SVGAGI. This CDR3 is built from 16 residues.

This clone was detected a few times. The gene calls are TRBV9 and TRBJ2-2; D unresolved. CDR1 and CDR2 (germline): SGDLS, YYNGEE. Trimming took off 0 bases at V and 10 bases at J, with 10 bases between the two ends. This CDR3 contains 13 residues. This chain's CDR3 is CASSVGKVPELFF. The CDR3 bases are TGTGCCAGCAGCGTAGGGAAAGTACCGGAGCTGTTTTTT.

CDR3 residues: CASSFTIGGGINIQYF. The DNA for the CDR3 is TGTGCCAGTAGTTTCACCATCGGGGGAGGGATAAACATTCAGTACTTC. The rearrangement uses TRBV19 and TRBJ2-4, with TRBD2 identical over 7 bases. Trimming at V came to 5 bases and at J to 6 bases, leaving 13 bases not matched to a gene. Germline assignment: CDR1 LNHDA and CDR2 SQIVND (reference sequence). There are 16 residues in the CDR3.

The chain has TRBV2 and TRBJ2-1; 7 bases agree with TRBD2. The ends lost 4 bases at V and 8 bases at J; junction bases unmatched: 11. From germline, CDR1 is SNHLY and CDR2 FYNNEI. This CDR3 contains 15 residues. The CDR3 protein is CASSAGRMGGDEQFF. The CDR3 DNA is TGTGCCAGCAGTGCGGGACGAATGGGAGGGGATGAGCAGTTCTTC.

V is TRBV7-9 and J is TRBJ2-7; D perhaps matches TRBD1 (5 bases). The V gene's germline CDR1 is SEHNR and CDR2 FQNEAQ (reference sequence). The V gene lost 4 bases and the J gene lost 0 bases, with 13 bases spanning the gap. This CDR3 has 15 amino acids. The DNA of the CDR3 is TGTGCCAGCAGCTCGTTCGGACAAACCTCCTACGAGCAGTACTTC. This translates into CASSSFGQTSYEQYF. Full variable domain (rest looked up from reference TRBV7-9 and TRBJ2-7): DTGVSQNPRHKITKRGQNVTFRCDPISEHNRLYWYRQTLGQGPEFLTYFQNEAQLEKSRLLSDRFSAERPKGSFSTLEIQRTEQGDSAMYLCASSSFGQTSYEQYFGPGTRLTVT.

The chain links TRBV7-2 to TRBJ2-3, with D unclear. CDR3 size: 16 residues. Per germline, CDR1 SGHTA and CDR2 FQGNSA. The V gene lost 5 bases and the J gene lost 1 base, with 16 bases spanning the gap. The CDR3 loop reads CASSPAGGLRTDTQYF. DNA for the CDR3: TGTGCCAGCAGCCCAGCCGGTGGATTACGCACAGATACGCAGTATTTT.

This chain links TRBV6-6 with TRBJ1-1; a possible D gene is TRBD1 (6 bases). The CDR3 spans 14 residues. Germline CDR1 MNHNY, CDR2 SVGAGI (reference sequence). Trimming left V 8 bases short and J 1 base short, with 14 bases between. The CDR3 sequence: CASLHGGGNTEAFF. CDR3 bases: TGTGCCAGCCTACATGGAGGGGGGAACACTGAAGCTTTCTTT.

This chain links TRBV28 with TRBJ1-1; tentatively, D is TRBD1 (6 bases). V was clipped by 7 bases and J by 7 bases, with 13 bases between them. Germline assignment: CDR1 MDHEN and CDR2 SYDVKM. This CDR3 is 12 amino acids long. CDR3 region: CASNRAGDEAFF. CDR3 nucleotides: TGTGCCAGCAATAGAGCAGGGGATGAAGCTTTCTTT.

The chain recombines TRBV4-3 with TRBJ1-5; the D gene is possibly TRBD1 (6 bases). V was trimmed by 0 bases and J by 6 bases, leaving 12 bases between them. Germline-derived CDR1 and CDR2 are LGHNA and YSLEER. CDR3 length: 15 residues. CDR3 region: CASSQEGGGGQPQHF. CDR3 coding DNA: TGCGCCAGCAGCCAAGAGGGGGGAGGGGGTCAGCCCCAGCATTTT.

The chain is built from TRBV27 and TRBJ2-3; unclear D gene. V was pared by 3 bases and J by 2 bases, with 18 bases between. The germline gives CDR1 MNHEY, CDR2 SMNVEV (reference sequence). This CDR3 comprises 17 residues. The CDR3 DNA is TGTGCCAGCAGTTTCGCGATCCCTATTCTCCCCACAGATACGCAGTATTTT. Its protein is CASSFAIPILPTDTQYF.

The chain recombines TRBV28 with TRBJ2-3, with D maybe TRBD2 (5 bases). The CDR3 is made up of 13 amino acids. The germline V and J ends were trimmed by 2 bases and 4 bases, with 7 bases remaining between them. Germline V lookup: CDR1 MDHEN, CDR2 SYDVKM. The CDR3 loop is CASSLRGSDTQYF. CDR3 nucleotides: TGTGCCAGCAGTTTACGGGGTTCAGATACGCAGTATTTT.

This sequence joins TRBV5-4 and TRBJ2-3; 10 nucleotides align to TRBD1. J gave up 3 bases and V 2 bases, and 3 bases lay outside the gene matches. The CDR3 has 15 amino acids. The V gene's germline CDR1 is SGHNT and CDR2 YYREEE (reference sequence). The DNA for the CDR3 is TGTGCCAGCAGCTTCCCGGGACAGGGGACAGATACGCAGTATTTT. It encodes CASSFPGQGTDTQYF.

CDR3 nucleotide sequence: TGTGCCAGCAGGAGGAGGGGCACTATCAACACTGAAGCTTTCTTT. Translating gives CASRRRGTINTEAFF. This chain joins TRBV6-5 and TRBJ1-1, with D perhaps TRBD1 (5 bases). This CDR3 has 15 residues. Per germline, CDR1 MNHEY and CDR2 SVGAGI. V shed 6 bases and J shed 2 bases, with 16 bases lying between them.

This rearrangement joins TRBV28 to TRBJ1-3; the D is unclear. V dropped 2 bases and J dropped 4 bases, with 9 bases sitting between them. The CDR3 has 14 amino acids. CDR1 is MDHEN and CDR2 is SYDVKM in the germline V gene. CDR3 bases: TGTGCCAGCAGTTTAAGTATTACGGGAAACACCATATATTTT. Translating gives CASSLSITGNTIYF. The full variable domain, its missing parts supplied by reference TRBV28 and TRBJ1-3, is DVKVTQSSRYLVKRTGEKVFLECVQDMDHENMFWYRQDPGLGLRLIYFSYDVKMKEKGDIPEGYSVSREKKERFSLILESASTNQTSMYLCASSLSITGNTIYFGEGSWLTVV.

J is TRBJ1-1 and V is TRBV28, with D unresolved. Looked up from germline, CDR1 is MDHEN and CDR2 is SYDVKM. The CDR3 runs to 14 residues. Trimming removed 7 bases at V and 3 bases at J, with 15 bases between. The CDR3 protein is CASKPAGKDTEAFF. The CDR3 nucleotides read TGTGCCAGCAAACCTGCGGGGAAAGACACTGAAGCTTTCTTT.

This chain joins TRBV19 and TRBJ1-4; TRBD1 is a possible D gene (5 bases). Germline V gives CDR1 LNHDA, CDR2 SQIVND (reference sequence). V was shortened by 8 bases and J by 3 bases, with 16 bases between the two germline ends. The CDR3 has 15 residues. Here the CDR3 DNA reads TGTGCCAGTGGGCGCAGGGTCGGACCTAATGAAAAACTGTTTTTT. Its protein product is CASGRRVGPNEKLFF. Variable domain in full (rest from reference TRBV19 and TRBJ1-4): DGGITQSPKYLFRKEGQNVTLSCEQNLNHDAMYWYRQDPGQGLRLIYYSQIVNDFQKGDIAEGYSVSREKKESFPLTVTSAQKNPTAFYLCASGRRVGPNEKLFFGSGTQLSVL.

The chain recombines TRBV15 with TRBJ2-1; 7 nucleotides match TRBD2. Germline V gives CDR1 LNHNV, CDR2 YYDKDF (reference sequence). Trimming took 1 base from V and 1 from J; bases not matched to a gene: 7. The CDR3 is 17 amino acids. The CDR3 here is CATSRGPPSGSYNEQFF. CDR3 coding DNA: TGTGCCACCAGCAGAGGACCCCCTAGCGGATCCTACAATGAGCAGTTCTTC.

The V call is TRBV27, the J call TRBJ2-7; 7 nucleotides match TRBD1. The junction had 5 bases not matched to a gene; V was cut back by 6 bases and J by 0 bases. Germline assignment: CDR1 MNHEY and CDR2 SMNVEV (reference sequence). The CDR3 sequence is 14 residues long. The chain's CDR3 is CASRMTGTSYEQYF. CDR3 coding DNA: TGTGCCAGCAGAATGACAGGGACCTCCTACGAGCAGTACTTC.

The genes are TRBV5-4 and TRBJ2-1, with no clear D. Trimming left V 4 bases short and J 0 bases short, with 8 bases between. CDR3 size: 14 residues. Per the germline V gene, CDR1 is SGHNT and CDR2 is YYREEE (reference sequence). CDR3: CASSRSSSYNEQFF. In DNA form, the CDR3 reads TGTGCCAGCAGCCGTTCCAGCTCCTACAATGAGCAGTTCTTC.

The V call is TRBV15, the J call TRBJ1-4; D uncertain. The CDR3 totals 14 residues. V shed 0 bases and J shed 7 bases, with 9 bases lying between them. CDR1 LNHNV and CDR2 YYDKDF come from the germline V gene (reference sequence). CDR3 sequence reads: CATSRDNNGEKLFF. The CDR3 nucleotides are TGTGCCACCAGCAGAGATAATAACGGTGAAAAACTGTTTTTT.

V and J are TRBV13 and TRBJ1-3; maybe TRBD1 (6 bases). The germline gives CDR1 PRHDT, CDR2 FYEKMQ (reference sequence). The CDR3 sequence is 14 residues long. The V end lost 8 bases, the J end lost 1 base, and 12 bases lay between the germline ends. The CDR3 sequence: CASSQGRSGNTIYF. DNA of the CDR3: TGTGCCAGCTCACAGGGACGGTCTGGAAACACCATATATTTT.

The table lists this clone with a count of one. The chain links TRBV7-8 to TRBJ1-1; D may be TRBD1 (5 bases). Germline-derived CDR1 and CDR2 are SGHVS and FQNEAQ. Trimming took off 8 bases at V and 0 bases at J, with 10 bases between the two ends. This CDR3 spans 13 amino acids. The CDR3 spells CASLGAVNTEAFF. For the CDR3, the DNA is TGTGCCAGCCTTGGGGCGGTGAACACTGAAGCTTTCTTT.

This sequence joins TRBV2 and TRBJ1-5, with a possible D match to TRBD1 (5 bases). The CDR3 totals 14 residues. V gave up 2 bases and J gave up 4 bases, with 9 bases separating them. Germline values: CDR1 SNHLY, CDR2 FYNNEI. The CDR3 reads CASSELSGNQPQHF. The DNA for the CDR3 is TGTGCCAGCAGTGAATTATCAGGGAATCAGCCCCAGCATTTT.

A few counts support this clone. The CDR3 sequence: CASTGTSEGSEQFF. Here the CDR3 DNA reads TGTGCCAGCACCGGGACTAGCGAAGGTAGTGAGCAGTTCTTC. The V call is TRBV6-1, the J call TRBJ2-1; TRBD2 aligns across 10 bases. Germline CDR1 reads MNHNS; CDR2 reads SASEGT. CDR3 length equals 14 residues. V lost 7 bases and J lost 9; bases outside the gene matches: 9.

The chain has TRBV11-2 and TRBJ2-7, with TRBD2 matching 10 bases. Trimming cost V 1 base and J 2 bases; bases outside gene matches: 2. The germline V gene encodes CDR1 SGHAT and CDR2 FQNNGV. The CDR3 extends over 15 amino acids. CDR3 amino acids: CASSLGAGGPYEQYF. The CDR3 DNA reads TGTGCCAGCAGCTTAGGAGCGGGGGGGCCCTACGAGCAGTACTTC.

The CDR3 sequence: CASGEGGIRSPLHF. CDR3 DNA: TGTGCCAGCGGCGAAGGGGGAATTCGGTCACCCCTCCACTTT. The rearrangement links TRBV6-1 to TRBJ1-6; weak D call: TRBD1 (6 bases). The CDR3 consists of 14 residues. The germline V gene encodes CDR1 MNHNS and CDR2 SASEGT. V was pared by 8 bases and J by 10 bases, with 18 bases between.